This T cell receptor (beta chain) was sequenced in a study of response to subunit inactivated influenza vaccine. General study results and limits: T cells newly recruited by each seasonal influenza vaccination are few, the authors suggested.

A single record per CDR3 protein comes from TCRdb applying MiXCR to the RT-PCR reads. The sample holds approximately 730,000 distinct CDR3 sequences, about 15% seen once. Germline CDR1 and CDR2: MNHEY and SMNVEV (reference sequence). CDR3 length equals 16 residues. V lost 6 bases to trimming and J lost 5 bases; unmatched junction nucleotides: 10. This clonotype was observed a few times. Its antigen is undetermined. This receptor was identified in a man aged 50-59 years who received an inactivated influenza vaccine. The sequencing here drew on PBMCs from blood, taken 14 days before vaccination. V gene TRBV27 combines with J gene TRBJ2-7, with TRBD2 identical over 13 bases. The DNA for the CDR3 is TGTGCCAGCAGCGCCCTCCCGGGACTAGCGGGACACGAGCAGTACTTC. Translation: CASSALPGLAGHEQYF.